This entry lists 9 T cell receptor beta chains sequenced from one sample in a study of blood T cell repertoires in COVID-19. TCRdb keeps only in-frame clones here, not all; method: immunoSEQ multiplex PCR. Here the sample spans just over 60,000 clones, roughly 84% being singletons. Sequenced input: peripheral blood. These receptors originate from an elderly woman with active or convalescent COVID-19.

J is TRBJ1-1 and V is TRBV3-1 (or the pseudogene TRBV3-2); D remains ambiguous. The CDR3 consists of 11 residues. Trimming shortened V by 7 bases and J by 2 bases, and 5 bases separated the two germline ends. Germline CDR1 and CDR2: LGHDT and YNNKEL (reference sequence). CDR3 amino acids: CASNSNTEAFF. Here the CDR3 DNA reads TGTGCCAGCAACAGTAACACTGAAGCTTTCTTT.

This clone appeared once. V and J are TRBV19 and TRBJ2-3, with TRBD2 matching 11 bases. This CDR3 has 16 residues. The ends lost 4 bases at V and 2 bases at J; junction bases unmatched: 5. The germline V gene has CDR1 LNHDA and CDR2 SQIVND (reference sequence). For the CDR3, the DNA is TGTGCCAGTAGTAGCCCACTAGCGGGGGTCACAGATACGCAGTATTTT. This sequence encodes CASSSPLAGVTDTQYF. Supplemented by reference TRBV19 and TRBJ2-3, the full variable domain reads DGGITQSPKYLFRKEGQNVTLSCEQNLNHDAMYWYRQDPGQGLRLIYYSQIVNDFQKGDIAEGYSVSREKKESFPLTVTSAQKNPTAFYLCASSSPLAGVTDTQYFGPGTRLTVL.

The chain joins TRBV6-5 to TRBJ1-1; D is possibly TRBD1 (5 bases). The CDR3 sequence is 14 residues long. Trimming left V 0 bases short and J 8 bases short, with 13 bases between. The germline V gene has CDR1 MNHEY and CDR2 SVGAGI. CDR3 protein: CASSYSIAGSEAFF. The CDR3, as DNA: TGTGCCAGCAGTTACTCGATAGCAGGGTCAGAAGCTTTCTTT.

The chain employs TRBV5-4 and TRBJ1-1, with D uncertain. The CDR3 sequence is 14 residues long. The germline V and J ends were trimmed by 2 bases and 1 base, with 9 bases remaining between them. Germline CDR1 SGHNT, CDR2 YYREEE (reference sequence). This CDR3 reads CASSFDRSNTEAFF. CDR3 in DNA: TGTGCCAGCAGCTTTGATAGATCGAACACTGAAGCTTTCTTT.

On this clone: Other nucleotide sequences from this sample produce the same CDR3. This chain uses TRBV2 with TRBJ2-5, with 9 bases that match TRBD2. This CDR3 is 14 amino acids long. V lost 4 bases, J lost 5 bases, and 5 bases stayed unmatched. Germline loops: CDR1 SNHLY, CDR2 FYNNEI. CDR3 sequence: CASSGLAGRETQYF. CDR3 in DNA: TGTGCCAGCAGTGGGCTAGCGGGGCGCGAGACCCAGTACTTC.

The chain combines TRBV10-3 with TRBJ1-5, with no clear D. From germline, CDR1 is ENHRY and CDR2 SYGVKD. Trimming took off 4 bases at V and 1 base at J, with 5 bases between the two ends. This CDR3 has 13 residues. CDR3 sequence: CAISGSSNQPQHF. CDR3 nucleotides: TGTGCCATCAGTGGTTCGAGCAATCAGCCCCAGCATTTT.

The chain recombines TRBV7-2 with TRBJ2-1; 11 bases map to TRBD2. Trimming removed 2 bases from V and 6 bases from J; junction bases left unmatched: 6. CDR3 length equals 16 residues. Looked up from germline, CDR1 is SGHTA and CDR2 is FQGNSA. This CDR3 reads CASSLFWGLAANEQFF. As DNA, the CDR3 is TGTGCCAGCAGCTTATTTTGGGGACTAGCGGCCAATGAGCAGTTCTTC.

The chain has TRBV5-4 and TRBJ1-2; 7 bases are shared with TRBD1. CDR3 length: 14 residues. Trimming took 3 bases from V and 4 from J; bases not matched to a gene: 6. Germline loops: CDR1 SGHNT, CDR2 YYREEE (reference sequence). The CDR3 is CASSWGTESYGYTF. In nucleotides, the CDR3 is TGTGCCAGCAGCTGGGGGACAGAAAGCTATGGCTACACCTTC.

The rearrangement links TRBV29-1 to TRBJ1-2, with a weak D call TRBD1 (5 bases). Between the trimmed V and J ends, which lost 1 base and 4 bases, there was a span of 10 bases. Germline CDR1 SQVTM, CDR2 ANQGSEA. The length of the CDR3 is 13 residues. CDR3 nucleotide sequence: TGCAGCGTTGAAGGGGGCAGGAGCTATGGCTACACCTTC. It is translated as CSVEGGRSYGYTF.